These 21 T cell receptor beta chains share one sample of origin, sequenced in a study of Ad26.COV2.S vaccination and SARS-CoV-2 variants. Clones were sequenced by immunoSEQ multiplex PCR, and TCRdb holds only the in-frame ones, with some missing. Of a few hundred thousand clones listed, 75% to 95% were seen once; the top ten hold 9% to 15%. As for treatment: approximately 18 received Ad26.COV2.S at low or high dose, single or two shots; about five received placebo; per-sample allocation not given. At day 63 after the first vaccine or placebo injection, samples were drawn. Material: peripheral blood, obtained in a trial of Ad26.COV2.S vaccine versus placebo. The receptors originated from a person aged 18-65 years who received the Ad26.COV2.S COVID-19 vaccine or a placebo.

CDR3 in DNA: TGTGCCAGCAGCTTAGCGGTGACTAGCGGGAGTATTTACATTCAGTACTTC. Amino acids: CASSLAVTSGSIYIQYF. The rearrangement uses TRBV7-2 and TRBJ2-4; 12 nucleotides line up with TRBD2. CDR3 length equals 17 residues. Germline loops: CDR1 SGHTA, CDR2 FQGNSA. J was trimmed by 8 bases and V by 0 bases; bases with no gene match: 8.

The V gene is TRBV6-5, the J gene TRBJ2-7; D gene uncertain. CDR1 is MNHEY and CDR2 is SVGAGI in the germline V gene. Trimming removed 2 bases from V and 3 bases from J, with 8 bases in between. The CDR3 has 13 residues. The CDR3 DNA follows: TGTGCCAGCAGTTACGGGGTGAGCTACGAGCAGTACTTC. This codes for CASSYGVSYEQYF.

V gene TRBV7-2 combines with J gene TRBJ2-7, with no clear D. Deletions cut 4 bases from V and 2 bases from J, with 12 bases between. Germline CDR1 reads SGHTA; CDR2 reads FQGNSA. The CDR3 runs to 14 residues. CDR3 protein: CASSSRHDPYEQYF. In nucleotides, the CDR3 is TGTGCCAGCAGCTCCCGACATGACCCCTACGAGCAGTACTTC.

This chain uses TRBV19 with TRBJ2-1, with 13 bases fitting TRBD2. CDR3 length: 19 residues. Germline CDR1 LNHDA, CDR2 SQIVND (reference sequence). V gave up 2 bases and J gave up 8 bases; unmatched junction bases: 15. Here the CDR3 reads CASSIYGTATTSGRHEQFF. CDR3 nucleotide sequence: TGTGCCAGTAGTATATATGGGACAGCTACGACTAGCGGGAGGCATGAGCAGTTCTTC.

This clone was recorded once. V and J are TRBV11-2 and TRBJ1-1; tentatively, D is TRBD1 (5 bases). Germline V CDR1 and CDR2: SGHAT, FQNNGV. V was clipped by 6 bases and J by 3 bases, with 11 bases between them. The CDR3 contains 13 residues. In DNA, the CDR3 is TGTGCCAGCAGGGCGGGGGGGTACACTGAAGCTTTCTTT. Amino acid sequence: CASRAGGYTEAFF. Supplemented by reference TRBV11-2 and TRBJ1-1, the full variable domain reads EAGVAQSPRYKIIEKRQSVAFWCNPISGHATLYWYQQILGQGPKLLIQFQNNGVVDDSQLPKDRFSAERLKGVDSTLKIQPAKLEDSAVYLCASRAGGYTEAFFGQGTRLTVV.

The CDR3 loop reads CASSPPGLASTDTQYF. In DNA, the CDR3 is TGTGCCAGCAGCCCCCCGGGACTAGCAAGCACAGATACGCAGTATTTT. The chain joins TRBV7-2 to TRBJ2-3, with TRBD2 matching 9 bases. The germline V gene encodes CDR1 SGHTA and CDR2 FQGNSA. The ends lost 5 bases at V and 0 bases at J; junction bases unmatched: 6. This CDR3 comprises 16 residues.

The chain combines TRBV9 with TRBJ1-2; a possible D gene is TRBD1 (6 bases). This CDR3 spans 15 amino acids. Germline-derived CDR1 and CDR2 are SGDLS and YYNGEE. Trimming stripped 4 bases from V and 4 bases from J, with 17 bases between. Here the CDR3 DNA reads TGTGCCAGCAGCCCGACGACAGGCCTAATCTATGGCTACACCTTC. This encodes CASSPTTGLIYGYTF.

About this clone itself: This sample includes further DNA sequences coding for the same CDR3. The chain links TRBV5-1 to TRBJ2-7; 12 bases match TRBD2. J gave up 4 bases and V 0 bases, and 2 bases lay outside the gene matches. Germline CDR1 SGHRS, CDR2 YFSETQ. The CDR3 spans 15 residues. The CDR3 region has the DNA TGCGCCAGCAGCTTGGGGACTAGCGGGACGTACGAGCAGTACTTC. It translates to CASSLGTSGTYEQYF.

This chain links TRBV5-4 with TRBJ2-5; 7 bases are a match to TRBD2. V was clipped by 0 bases and J by 5 bases; unmatched bases: 4. The CDR3 sequence is 14 residues long. The germline gives CDR1 SGHNT, CDR2 YYREEE (reference sequence). CDR3 amino acids: CASSLAGGSETQYF. The CDR3 nucleotides are TGTGCCAGCAGCTTGGCCGGCGGGAGTGAGACCCAGTACTTC.

This chain uses TRBV7-8 with TRBJ1-2; TRBD1 agrees at 7 bases. Germline V lookup: CDR1 SGHVS, CDR2 FQNEAQ. The CDR3 length is 14 residues. J was trimmed by 7 bases and V by 5 bases; bases with no gene match: 10. The CDR3 protein is CASSQNRGEGGYTF. The DNA of the CDR3 is TGTGCCAGCAGCCAGAACAGGGGAGAGGGTGGCTACACCTTC.

This clone was counted between two and nine times. The rearrangement joins TRBV27 to TRBJ2-2; 9 bases agree with TRBD2. There are 16 residues in the CDR3. Germline V gene lookup returns CDR1 MNHEY and CDR2 SMNVEV (reference sequence). After removal of 8 bases from V and 5 bases from J, the junction contained 12 bases not matched to a gene. CDR3 residues: CASAAGAGGPTGELFF. In DNA form, the CDR3 reads TGTGCCAGCGCCGCGGGGGCGGGAGGGCCGACCGGGGAGCTGTTTTTT.

The chain uses TRBV5-5 and TRBJ1-2; 7 bases map to TRBD1. The CDR3 has 14 amino acids. V lost 3 bases and J lost 2; bases outside the gene matches: 4. The germline CDR1 and CDR2 sequences are SGHKS and YYEKEE (reference sequence). CDR3 bases: TGTGCCAGCAGCTCCTCGACAGGGAACTATGGCTACACCTTC. Protein sequence: CASSSSTGNYGYTF.

This rearrangement joins TRBV19 to TRBJ1-3, with TRBD1 identical over 10 bases. The CDR3 totals 15 residues. V lost 3 bases and J lost 4; bases outside the gene matches: 3. Germline values: CDR1 LNHDA, CDR2 SQIVND (reference sequence). CDR3 DNA: TGTGCCAGTAGTATGGGGACAGGGGCCGGAAACACCATATATTTT. It translates to CASSMGTGAGNTIYF.

This chain connects TRBV10-3 to TRBJ1-4; 9 nucleotides match TRBD1. Germline V gene lookup returns CDR1 ENHRY and CDR2 SYGVKD. V shed 6 bases, J shed 5 bases, and the junction held 7 bases outside the gene matches. The CDR3 has 15 amino acids. In DNA form, the CDR3 reads TGTGCCATCAGCGGTACAGGGGGCGGAAATGAAAAACTGTTTTTT. Amino acid sequence: CAISGTGGGNEKLFF.

The chain combines TRBV5-1 with TRBJ2-1, with 7 bases lining up with TRBD2. The CDR3 runs to 16 residues. Germline V lookup: CDR1 SGHRS, CDR2 YFSETQ. The trim removed 3 bases at V and 4 bases at J, leaving 10 bases unmatched. CDR3 in DNA: TGCGCCAGCAGCTGGCCCGGGCTAGCGGAGTACAATGAGCAGTTCTTC. Amino acid sequence: CASSWPGLAEYNEQFF.

The rearrangement links TRBV4-1 to TRBJ1-2; no clear D gene. Germline V gene sequence: CDR1 MGHRA, CDR2 YSYEKL. Trimming left V 0 bases short and J 7 bases short, with 15 bases between. The CDR3 contains 15 residues. The CDR3 loop is CASSQDLGILSGYTF. In DNA, the CDR3 is TGCGCCAGCAGCCAAGATTTAGGGATTTTGAGTGGCTACACCTTC.

This chain connects TRBV6-5 to TRBJ2-7; 10 bases match TRBD2. V was pared by 8 bases and J by 2 bases, with 3 bases of the junction left unmatched. CDR1 is MNHEY and CDR2 is SVGAGI in the germline V gene. The CDR3 consists of 13 residues. The CDR3 reads CASFGLAAYEQYF. CDR3 sequence (DNA): TGTGCCAGCTTTGGACTAGCGGCCTACGAGCAGTACTTC.

The V gene is TRBV6-2 or TRBV6-3, the J gene TRBJ1-3; a weak D match, TRBD1 (5 bases). V shed 2 bases and J shed 4 bases, with 9 bases lying between them. The CDR3 is 14 residues long. Germline CDR1 is MNHEY and CDR2 is SVGEGT. The CDR3 loop is CASSYRRVGNTIYF. The CDR3, as DNA: TGTGCCAGCAGTTACCGCAGGGTCGGAAACACCATATATTTT.

A few counts support this clone. J is TRBJ2-7 and V is TRBV4-1, with D possibly being TRBD1 (6 bases). The CDR3 spans 13 residues. The germline V and J ends were trimmed by 3 bases and 0 bases, with 6 bases remaining between them. In germline, CDR1 is MGHRA, CDR2 YSYEKL. The CDR3 loop is CASSQGHSYEQYF. As DNA, the CDR3 is TGCGCCAGCAGCCAGGGACACTCCTACGAGCAGTACTTC.

The V call is TRBV18, the J call TRBJ2-2; no firm D call. Deletions cut 3 bases from V and 0 bases from J, with 8 bases between. Germline V gene lookup returns CDR1 KGHSH and CDR2 LQKENI. The length of the CDR3 is 15 residues. The CDR3 region is CASSPSLANTGELFF. The CDR3 DNA reads TGTGCCAGCTCACCTAGCCTAGCGAACACCGGGGAGCTGTTTTTT.

The V call is TRBV6-5, the J call TRBJ1-1; TRBD1 might be the D (5 bases). The CDR3 runs 11 residues. The germline gives CDR1 MNHEY, CDR2 SVGAGI. V was clipped by 8 bases and J by 6 bases, with 10 bases between them. The CDR3: CASVRGAEAFF. CDR3 nucleotide sequence: TGTGCCAGCGTCCGGGGGGCTGAAGCTTTCTTT.